The 16 T cell receptor beta chains reported below all come from one sample, sequenced in a study of T cells in Graves' hyperthyroidism and ophthalmopathy. Authors of the study amplified TCR beta CDR3 regions from RNA transcripts. Researchers ran a first-round RT-PCR on the TCR CDR3 using the HTBI primer set. TCRdb itself ran the multiplex PCR reads through MiXCR, one entry per CDR3 protein. Here the sample spans under 400,000 distinct CDR3 sequences, 15% to 18% being singletons. Sequencing was carried out using blood. These receptors came from a woman aged 18-29 years with Graves' hyperthyroidism that later progressed to Graves' ophthalmopathy.

This clonotype was recorded at least ten times. V is TRBV20-1 and J is TRBJ2-5; perhaps TRBD2 as D (5 bases). The CDR3 runs to 16 residues. Trimming stripped 1 base from V and 2 bases from J, with 17 bases between. The germline CDR1 and CDR2 sequences are DFQATT and SNEGSKA (reference sequence). The CDR3 sequence: CSARVDPAATQETQYF. CDR3 nucleotides: TGCAGTGCTAGAGTAGATCCAGCGGCTACGCAAGAGACCCAGTACTTC.

This clonotype occurred many times. J is TRBJ1-5 and V is TRBV27; D is possibly TRBD1 (5 bases). Between the trimmed V and J ends, which lost 5 bases and 0 bases, there was a span of 23 bases. CDR3 length: 19 residues. Germline CDR1 and CDR2: MNHEY and SMNVEV (reference sequence). The CDR3 region is CASSLRSRGGKDSNQPQHF. The CDR3 bases are TGTGCCAGCAGTCTACGATCCCGGGGGGGTAAGGATAGCAATCAGCCCCAGCATTTT.

With respect to this clonotype: A single base separates this from a much larger clone, so it may be a read error. The chain links TRBV12-3 or TRBV12-4 to TRBJ2-5; D gene uncertain. The CDR3 extends over 12 amino acids. The CDR3 DNA reads TGTGCCAGCAGCCGGTACCAAGAGGCCCAGTACTTC. Residues: CASSRYQEAQYF.

This chain joins TRBV19 and TRBJ2-3, with 11 bases fitting TRBD1. Germline CDR1 is LNHDA and CDR2 is SQIVND (reference sequence). This CDR3 has 16 residues. The V gene end was trimmed by 11 bases and the J gene end by 0 bases; junction bases not matched to a gene: 10. CDR3 region: CAARDRGTSSTDTQYF. The CDR3 DNA is TGTGCCGCGAGGGACAGGGGGACATCTAGCACAGATACGCAGTATTTT.

This clonotype was found a few times. The chain links TRBV29-1 to TRBJ2-2; D remains unclear. This CDR3 has 12 residues. Germline assignment: CDR1 SQVTM and CDR2 ANQGSEA. V lost 7 bases and J 7 bases, leaving 13 bases between the germline ends. CDR3: CSATSDRGELFF. In DNA form, the CDR3 reads TGCAGCGCCACCAGTGACCGCGGGGAGCTGTTTTTT.

This clonotype was seen many times. The chain links TRBV20-1 to TRBJ2-1; D uncertain. The CDR3 is 11 amino acids. In germline, CDR1 is DFQATT, CDR2 SNEGSKA (reference sequence). V lost 6 bases to trimming and J lost 7 bases, with 10 bases between them. Written as DNA, the CDR3 is TGCAGTGCCATTTTCGGGAATGAGCAGTTCTTC. Protein product: CSAIFGNEQFF.

This clonotype appeared many times. The CDR3 nucleotides are TGTGCCTGGAGCGTCGGACACGGATCCTACGAGCAGTACTTC. Translating gives CAWSVGHGSYEQYF. The chain uses TRBV30 and TRBJ2-7; the D gene is possibly TRBD1 (5 bases). This CDR3 is 14 amino acids long. The germline V gene encodes CDR1 GTSNPN and CDR2 SVGIG (reference sequence). Trimming shortened V by 3 bases and J by 1 base, and 13 bases separated the two germline ends. Supplemented by reference TRBV30 and TRBJ2-7, the full variable domain reads SQTIHQWPATLVQPVGSPLSLECTVEGTSNPNLYWYRQAAGRGLQLLFYSVGIGQISSEVPQNLSASRPQDRQFILSSKKLLLSDSGFYLCAWSVGHGSYEQYFGPGTRLTVT.

This clonotype was found a few times. V usage is TRBV28 and J usage is TRBJ2-6; no clear D. CDR3 size: 15 residues. The V end was cut by 3 bases, the J end by 0 bases, with 6 bases between. Per the germline V gene, CDR1 is MDHEN and CDR2 is SYDVKM. The CDR3, as DNA: TGTGCCAGCAGTTTTTCACCCTCTGGGGCCAACGTCCTGACTTTC. This codes for CASSFSPSGANVLTF.

Remarks on this clonotype: A much larger clone is a single base away; this may be a read error. The chain recombines TRBV7-2 with TRBJ1-1; D is undetermined. The CDR3 covers 15 residues. The germline gives CDR1 SGHTA, CDR2 FQGNSA. CDR3 DNA sequence: TGTGCCAGCAGCTTAGCCCCGGGGTGGAACACTGAAGCTTCCTTT. This gives the protein CASSLAPGWNTEASF.

This clonotype came up many times. This sequence joins TRBV7-2 and TRBJ2-7, with 8 bases that match TRBD1. Germline CDR1 is SGHTA and CDR2 is FQGNSA. The CDR3 is 14 residues long. Losses at the gene ends were 4 bases for V and 4 bases for J; bases not matched to a gene: 6. CDR3 DNA: TGTGCCAGCAGCTACGACAGGGGCCCTTACGAGCAGTACTTC. Translated, it gives CASSYDRGPYEQYF. Variable domain in full (rest from reference TRBV7-2 and TRBJ2-7): GAGVSQSPSNKVTEKGKDVELRCDPISGHTALYWYRQSLGQGLEFLIYFQGNSAPDKSGLPSDRFSAERTGGSVSTLTIQRTQQEDSAVYLCASSYDRGPYEQYFGPGTRLTVT.

This clonotype has ten or more counts. Here the CDR3 reads CASEQGLRDEQYF. The CDR3 DNA sequence: TGTGCCAGCGAGCAGGGCCTACGCGACGAGCAGTACTTC. The V gene is TRBV2, the J gene TRBJ2-7; tentatively, D is TRBD1 (5 bases). This CDR3 has 13 residues. V lost 8 bases, J lost 5 bases, and 16 bases lay in between. CDR1 and CDR2 from the germline V gene are SNHLY and FYNNEI.

The sample holds a few counts of this clonotype. The rearrangement links TRBV30 to TRBJ2-7; no clear D gene. Germline lookup yields CDR1 GTSNPN and CDR2 SVGIG (reference sequence). There are 13 residues in the CDR3. V gave up 1 base and J gave up 2 bases, with 9 bases separating them. The DNA for the CDR3 is TGTGCCTGGAGTGGATGGGCTACCTACGAGCAGTACTTC. Translation: CAWSGWATYEQYF.

This clonotype was counted at least ten times. The V call is TRBV9, the J call TRBJ2-7; 9 nucleotides agree with TRBD2. Germline CDR1 SGDLS, CDR2 YYNGEE. The trim removed 0 bases at V and 3 bases at J, leaving 4 bases unmatched. The CDR3 is 15 amino acids. Written as DNA, the CDR3 is TGTGCCAGCAGCGTAGGCCCTAGCGGGGACTACGAGCAGTACTTC. It is translated as CASSVGPSGDYEQYF.

This clonotype was counted ten times or more. CDR3 amino acids: CASSATLDTQYF. For the CDR3, the DNA is TGTGCCAGCAGTGCAACGCTAGATACGCAGTATTTT. V is TRBV28 and J is TRBJ2-3; D remains unclear. The V end lost 5 bases, the J end lost 5 bases, and 8 bases lay between the germline ends. Germline-derived CDR1 and CDR2 are MDHEN and SYDVKM. CDR3 length: 12 amino acids.

To note about this clonotype: A much larger clone sits a single nucleotide away, making a read error possible. The rearrangement joins TRBV6-2 or TRBV6-3 to TRBJ1-4; D unresolved. V was shortened by 2 bases and J by 5 bases, with 6 bases between the two germline ends. The CDR3 has 13 amino acids. Germline V lookup: CDR1 MNHEY, CDR2 SVGEGT. The CDR3, as DNA: TGTGCCAGCAGTTACGGGATAAATGAAAAACTGTTTTTT. Protein product: CASSYGINEKLFF.

This clonotype has ten or more counts. The chain has TRBV12-3 or TRBV12-4 and TRBJ2-3, with 14 bases aligning to TRBD2. Trimming removed 5 bases from V and 4 bases from J; junction bases left unmatched: 5. The CDR3 totals 16 residues. This chain's CDR3 is CASSPPGLAGADTQYF. CDR3 nucleotide sequence: TGTGCCAGCAGTCCACCGGGACTAGCGGGAGCAGATACGCAGTATTTT.